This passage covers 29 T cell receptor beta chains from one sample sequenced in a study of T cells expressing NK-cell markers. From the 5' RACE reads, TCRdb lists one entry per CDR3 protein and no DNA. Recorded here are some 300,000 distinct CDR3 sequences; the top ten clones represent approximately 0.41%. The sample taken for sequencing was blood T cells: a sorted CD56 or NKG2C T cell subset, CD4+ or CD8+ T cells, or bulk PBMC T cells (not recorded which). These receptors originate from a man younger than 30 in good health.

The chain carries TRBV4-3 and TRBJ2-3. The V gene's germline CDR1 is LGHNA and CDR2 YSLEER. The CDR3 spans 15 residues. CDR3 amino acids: CASSQDWTQIPTQYF.

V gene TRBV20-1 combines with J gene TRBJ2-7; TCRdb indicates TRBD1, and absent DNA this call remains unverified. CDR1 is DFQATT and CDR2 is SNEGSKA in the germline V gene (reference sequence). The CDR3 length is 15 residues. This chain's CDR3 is CSAIQGALVGGEQYF.

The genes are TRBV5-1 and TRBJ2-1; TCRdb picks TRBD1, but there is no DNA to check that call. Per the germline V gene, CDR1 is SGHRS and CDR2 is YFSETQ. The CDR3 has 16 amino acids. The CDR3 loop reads CASSWLGTGEINEQFF. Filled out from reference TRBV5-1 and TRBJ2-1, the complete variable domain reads KAGVTQTPRYLIKTRGQQVTLSCSPISGHRSVSWYQQTPGQGLQFLFEYFSETQRNKGNFPGRFSGRQFSNSRSEMNVSTLELGDSALYLCASSWLGTGEINEQFFGPGTRLTVL.

This CDR3 is CASSLPASGSNEQYF. The chain links TRBV28 to TRBJ2-7; TCRdb's D call, TRBD2, is unchecked because there is no DNA. Germline CDR1 reads MDHEN; CDR2 reads SYDVKM. The CDR3 totals 15 residues.

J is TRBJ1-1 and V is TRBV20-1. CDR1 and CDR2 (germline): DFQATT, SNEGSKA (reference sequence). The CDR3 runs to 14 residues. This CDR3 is CSATVGGPNTEAFF.

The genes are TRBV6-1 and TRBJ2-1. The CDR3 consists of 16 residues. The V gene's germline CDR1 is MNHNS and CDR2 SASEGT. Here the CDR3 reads CASRRIVGVSYNEQFF.

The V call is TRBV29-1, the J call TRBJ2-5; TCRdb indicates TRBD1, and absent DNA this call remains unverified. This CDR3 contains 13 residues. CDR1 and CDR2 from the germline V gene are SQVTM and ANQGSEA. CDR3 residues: CSVEEIAGGTQYF.

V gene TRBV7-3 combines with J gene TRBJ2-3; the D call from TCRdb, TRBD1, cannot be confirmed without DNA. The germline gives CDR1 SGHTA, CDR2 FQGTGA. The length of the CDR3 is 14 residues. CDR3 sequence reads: CASSLRDPWGTQYF. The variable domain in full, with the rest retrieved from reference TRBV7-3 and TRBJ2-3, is GAGVSQTPSNKVTEKGKYVELRCDPISGHTALYWYRQSLGQGPEFLIYFQGTGAADDSGLPNDRFFAVRPEGSVSTLKIQRTERGDSAVYLCASSLRDPWGTQYFGPGTRLTVL.

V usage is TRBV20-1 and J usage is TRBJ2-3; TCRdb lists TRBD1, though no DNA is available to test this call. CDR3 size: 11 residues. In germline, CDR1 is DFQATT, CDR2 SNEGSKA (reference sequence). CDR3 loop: CSATPADTQYF.

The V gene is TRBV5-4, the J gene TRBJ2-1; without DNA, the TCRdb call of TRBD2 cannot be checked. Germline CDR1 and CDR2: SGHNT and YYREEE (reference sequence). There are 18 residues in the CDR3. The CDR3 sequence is CASSLALPRAFGYNEQFF.

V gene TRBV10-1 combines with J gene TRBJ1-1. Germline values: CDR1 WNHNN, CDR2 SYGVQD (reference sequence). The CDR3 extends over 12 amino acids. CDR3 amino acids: CASSERGGEAFF.

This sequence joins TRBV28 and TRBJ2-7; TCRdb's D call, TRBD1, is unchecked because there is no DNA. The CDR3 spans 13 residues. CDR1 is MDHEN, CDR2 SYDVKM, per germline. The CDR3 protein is CATQGGGSYEQYF.

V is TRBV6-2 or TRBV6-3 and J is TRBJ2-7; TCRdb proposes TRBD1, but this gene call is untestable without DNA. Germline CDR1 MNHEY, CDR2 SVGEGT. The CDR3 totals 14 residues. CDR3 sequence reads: CASSYPGQGRWQYF.

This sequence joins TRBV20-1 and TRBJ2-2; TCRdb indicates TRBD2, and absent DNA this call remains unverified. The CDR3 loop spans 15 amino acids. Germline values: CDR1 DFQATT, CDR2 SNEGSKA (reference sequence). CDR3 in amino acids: CSAIGEASNTGELFF.

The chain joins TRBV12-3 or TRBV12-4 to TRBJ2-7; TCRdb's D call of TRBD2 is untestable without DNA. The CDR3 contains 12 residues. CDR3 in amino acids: CASSGLAPEQYF.

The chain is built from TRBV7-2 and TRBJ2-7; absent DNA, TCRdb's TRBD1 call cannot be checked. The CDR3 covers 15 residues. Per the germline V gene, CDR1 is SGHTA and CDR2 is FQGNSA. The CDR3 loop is CASSLGTGYSYEQYF.

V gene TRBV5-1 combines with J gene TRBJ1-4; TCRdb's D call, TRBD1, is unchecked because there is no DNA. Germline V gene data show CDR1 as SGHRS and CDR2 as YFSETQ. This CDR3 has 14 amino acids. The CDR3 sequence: CASSGGQGAEKLFF.

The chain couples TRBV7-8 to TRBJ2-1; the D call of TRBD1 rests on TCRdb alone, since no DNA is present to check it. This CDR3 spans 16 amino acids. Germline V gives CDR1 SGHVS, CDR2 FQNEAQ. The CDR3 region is CASSLNRDRFYNEQFF.

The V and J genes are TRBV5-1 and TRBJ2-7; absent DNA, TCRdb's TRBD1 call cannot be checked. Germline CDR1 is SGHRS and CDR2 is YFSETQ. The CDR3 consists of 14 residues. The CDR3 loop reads CASSSAGGVYEQYF.

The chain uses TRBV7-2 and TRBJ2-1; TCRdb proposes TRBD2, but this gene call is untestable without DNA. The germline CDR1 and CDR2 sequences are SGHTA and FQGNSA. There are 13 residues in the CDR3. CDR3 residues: CASSTGAYNEQFF.

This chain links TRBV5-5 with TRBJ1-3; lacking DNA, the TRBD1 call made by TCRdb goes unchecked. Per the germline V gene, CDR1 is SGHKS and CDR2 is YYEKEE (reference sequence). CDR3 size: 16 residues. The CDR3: CASSFAGGGEGNTIYF.

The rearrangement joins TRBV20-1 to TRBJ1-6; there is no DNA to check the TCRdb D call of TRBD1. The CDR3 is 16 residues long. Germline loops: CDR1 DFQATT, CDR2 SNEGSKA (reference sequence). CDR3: CSASGWGQGEDSPLHF.

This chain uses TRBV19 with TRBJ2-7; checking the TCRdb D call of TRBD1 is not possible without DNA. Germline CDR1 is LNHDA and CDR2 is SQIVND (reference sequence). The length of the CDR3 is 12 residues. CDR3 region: CASHQWGREQYF.

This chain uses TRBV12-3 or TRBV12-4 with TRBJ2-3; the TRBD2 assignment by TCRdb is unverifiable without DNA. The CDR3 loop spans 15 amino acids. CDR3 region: CASSPGHGGIHTQYF.

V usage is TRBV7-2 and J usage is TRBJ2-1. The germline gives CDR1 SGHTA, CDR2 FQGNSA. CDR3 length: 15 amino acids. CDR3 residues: CASSSTKQFYNEQFF.

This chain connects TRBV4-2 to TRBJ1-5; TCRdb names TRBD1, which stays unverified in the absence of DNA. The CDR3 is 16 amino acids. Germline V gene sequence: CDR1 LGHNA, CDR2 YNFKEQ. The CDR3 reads CASSQDRQFSNQPQHF.

CDR3: CASSQVTALDYEQYF. The rearrangement links TRBV4-2 to TRBJ2-7; TCRdb designates TRBD1, a call that cannot be tested without DNA. The germline CDR1 and CDR2 sequences are LGHNA and YNFKEQ. The CDR3 spans 15 residues.

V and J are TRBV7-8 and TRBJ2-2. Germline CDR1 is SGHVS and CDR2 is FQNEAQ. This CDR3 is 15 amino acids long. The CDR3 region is CASSRADVNTGELFF.

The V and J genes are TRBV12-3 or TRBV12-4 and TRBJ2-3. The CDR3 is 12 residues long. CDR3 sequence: CASSLSVGTQYF.